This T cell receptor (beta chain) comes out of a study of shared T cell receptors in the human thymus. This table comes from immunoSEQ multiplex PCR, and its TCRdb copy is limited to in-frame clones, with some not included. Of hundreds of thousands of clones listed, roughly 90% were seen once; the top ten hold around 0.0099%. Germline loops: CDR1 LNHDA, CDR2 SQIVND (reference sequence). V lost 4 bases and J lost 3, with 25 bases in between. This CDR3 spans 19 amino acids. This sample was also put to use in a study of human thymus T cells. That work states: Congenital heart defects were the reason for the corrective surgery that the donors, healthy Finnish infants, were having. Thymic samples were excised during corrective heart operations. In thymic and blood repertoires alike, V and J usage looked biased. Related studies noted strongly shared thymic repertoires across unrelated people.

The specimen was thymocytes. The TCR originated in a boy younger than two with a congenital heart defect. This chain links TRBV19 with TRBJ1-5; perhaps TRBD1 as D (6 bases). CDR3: CASSTGSPRGSRNNQPQHF. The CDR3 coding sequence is TGTGCCAGTAGTACCGGGTCCCCCAGGGGCTCAAGGAACAATCAGCCCCAGCATTTT.